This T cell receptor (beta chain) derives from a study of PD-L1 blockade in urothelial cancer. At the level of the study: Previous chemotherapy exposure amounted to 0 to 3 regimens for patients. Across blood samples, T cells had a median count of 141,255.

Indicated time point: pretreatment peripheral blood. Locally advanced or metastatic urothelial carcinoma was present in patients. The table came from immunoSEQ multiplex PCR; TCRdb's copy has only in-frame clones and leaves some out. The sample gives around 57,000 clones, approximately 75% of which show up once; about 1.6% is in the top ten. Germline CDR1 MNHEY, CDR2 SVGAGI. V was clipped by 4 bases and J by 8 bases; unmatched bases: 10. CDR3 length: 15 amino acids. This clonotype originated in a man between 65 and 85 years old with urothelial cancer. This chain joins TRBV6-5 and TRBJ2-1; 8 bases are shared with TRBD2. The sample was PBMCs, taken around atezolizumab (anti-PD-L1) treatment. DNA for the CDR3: TGTGCCAGCAGTTTGGCCGGGAGGGCATGGGATGAGCAGTTCTTC. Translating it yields CASSLAGRAWDEQFF.